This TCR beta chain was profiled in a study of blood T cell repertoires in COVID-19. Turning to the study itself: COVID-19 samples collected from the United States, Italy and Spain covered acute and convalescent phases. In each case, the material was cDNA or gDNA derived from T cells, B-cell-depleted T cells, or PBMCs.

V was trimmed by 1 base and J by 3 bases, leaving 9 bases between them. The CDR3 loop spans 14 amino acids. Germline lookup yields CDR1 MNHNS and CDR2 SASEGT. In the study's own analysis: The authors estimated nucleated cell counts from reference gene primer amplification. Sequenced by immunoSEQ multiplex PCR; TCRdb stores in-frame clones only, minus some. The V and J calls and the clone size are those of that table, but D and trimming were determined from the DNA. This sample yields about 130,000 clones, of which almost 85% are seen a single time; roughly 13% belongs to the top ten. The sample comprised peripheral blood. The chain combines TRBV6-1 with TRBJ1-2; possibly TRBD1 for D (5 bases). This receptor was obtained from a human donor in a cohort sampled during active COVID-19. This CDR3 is CASSEGGGYYGYTF. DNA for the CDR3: TGTGCCAGCAGTGAAGGTGGGGGGTACTATGGCTACACCTTC.